A single sample is the source of the 22 T cell receptor beta chains below, sequenced in a study of blood T cell repertoires in COVID-19. Sequenced by immunoSEQ multiplex PCR; TCRdb stores in-frame clones only, minus some. Of 200,000 to 250,000 clones listed, 80% to 90% are singletons. Sequencing was performed on peripheral blood. Receptors originate from a man between 25 and 39 years old who had recovered from COVID-19.

The chain is built from TRBV11-3 and TRBJ1-2, with TRBD1 matching over 7 bases. The CDR3 is 13 amino acids. CDR1 and CDR2 from the germline V gene are SGHNT and YENEEA. The V segment lost 1 base and the J segment 4 bases; nucleotides outside the gene matches: 0. The CDR3, as DNA: TGTGCCAGCAGCTTAGGGACAGGCTATGGCTACACCTTC. This sequence encodes CASSLGTGYGYTF. Combining the CDR3 with reference TRBV11-3 and TRBJ1-2 gives the whole variable domain EAGVVQSPRYKIIEKKQPVAFWCNPISGHNTLYWYLQNLGQGPELLIRYENEEAVDDSQLPKDRFSAERLKGVDSTLKIQPAELGDSAVYLCASSLGTGYGYTFGSGTRLTVV.

This chain links TRBV5-5 with TRBJ2-5; D possibly corresponds to TRBD2 (5 bases). From germline, CDR1 is SGHKS and CDR2 YYEKEE (reference sequence). Trimming shortened V by 5 bases and J by 4 bases, and 12 bases separated the two germline ends. The length of the CDR3 is 13 residues. The CDR3 coding sequence is TGTGCCAGCAGGGAAGGAGGTGGAGAGACCCAGTACTTC. Translation: CASREGGGETQYF.

J is TRBJ2-7 and V is TRBV11-2; TRBD1 matches at 10 bases. This CDR3 contains 15 residues. Looked up from germline, CDR1 is SGHAT and CDR2 is FQNNGV. Germline trimming cut 5 bases from V and 2 bases from J; bases unmatched to any gene: 6. In nucleotides, the CDR3 is TGTGCCAGCAGCGCCGGGACAGGGGCACCCTACGAGCAGTACTTC. This translates into CASSAGTGAPYEQYF.

The chain uses TRBV27 and TRBJ2-7; D not certain. In germline, CDR1 is MNHEY, CDR2 SMNVEV (reference sequence). V lost 8 bases to trimming and J lost 2 bases, with 10 bases between them. This CDR3 is 12 amino acids long. This CDR3 is CASSTGTYEQYF. DNA for the CDR3: TGTGCCAGCTCTACGGGTACCTACGAGCAGTACTTC.

This clone was seen only a few times. This chain links TRBV12-3 or TRBV12-4 with TRBJ2-5; 9 nucleotides line up with TRBD2. The CDR3 is 13 amino acids. The V segment lost 6 bases and the J segment 4 bases; nucleotides outside the gene matches: 3. CDR3 loop: CASRSSGVETQYF. The CDR3 DNA is TGTGCCAGCAGATCTAGCGGGGTAGAGACCCAGTACTTC.

The chain has TRBV21-1 and TRBJ1-2; the D call of TRBD1 is as the table states it, not checked on the DNA. TRBV21-1 is labeled a pseudogene. This CDR3 spans 15 amino acids. The CDR3 protein is CASSKTGPPSYGYTF. In DNA form, the CDR3 reads TGTGCCAGCAGCAAGACAGGGCCCCCCTCTTATGGCTACACCTTC.

The genes are TRBV27 and TRBJ2-1, with 13 nucleotides matching TRBD2. Looked up from germline, CDR1 is MNHEY and CDR2 is SMNVEV (reference sequence). The V gene end was trimmed by 4 bases and the J gene end by 9 bases; junction bases not matched to a gene: 6. The CDR3 spans 15 residues. This CDR3 is CASSSGLAGHGEQFF. The DNA for the CDR3 is TGTGCCAGCAGTTCGGGACTAGCGGGGCACGGTGAGCAGTTCTTC.

The CDR3 region has the DNA TGTGCCAGCAGCTTGGCGCCGCAGGGGGGCTACAATGAGCAGTTCTTC. Residues: CASSLAPQGGYNEQFF. This rearrangement joins TRBV5-8 to TRBJ2-1, with D possibly matching TRBD1 (7 bases). Between the trimmed V and J ends, which lost 0 bases and 3 bases, there was a span of 13 bases. There are 16 residues in the CDR3. The germline V gene has CDR1 SGHTS and CDR2 YDEGEE.

Concerning this clone itself: Other nucleotide sequences in the sample specify the same CDR3. The V gene is TRBV27, the J gene TRBJ1-1; 7 bases line up with TRBD1. This CDR3 is built from 14 residues. V shed 5 bases and J 1 base; nucleotides not matched to a gene: 4. Germline V lookup: CDR1 MNHEY, CDR2 SMNVEV (reference sequence). CDR3 protein: CASSPGTANTEAFF. In DNA form, the CDR3 reads TGTGCCAGCAGTCCCGGGACAGCGAACACTGAAGCTTTCTTT.

There are a few counts of this clone. The chain employs TRBV5-4 and TRBJ2-6, with D perhaps matching TRBD1 (6 bases). V was trimmed by 4 bases and J by 0 bases, leaving 17 bases between them. The CDR3 extends over 18 amino acids. CDR1 and CDR2 from the germline V gene are SGHNT and YYREEE (reference sequence). CDR3 amino acids: CASSAPAGAISGANVLTF. DNA of the CDR3: TGTGCCAGCAGCGCACCGGCAGGGGCCATCTCTGGGGCCAACGTCCTGACTTTC.

The J gene is TRBJ2-1, the V gene TRBV28; 9 bases map to TRBD2. The CDR3 runs 14 residues. V dropped 6 bases and J dropped 5; count of bases not matched to a gene: 5. Per the germline V gene, CDR1 is MDHEN and CDR2 is SYDVKM. The CDR3 loop is CASSKGTSHNEQFF. The CDR3 DNA reads as TGTGCCAGCAGCAAGGGGACTAGCCACAATGAGCAGTTCTTC.

The rearrangement joins TRBV10-2 to TRBJ2-7; weak D call: TRBD1 (5 bases). Trimming took 3 bases from V and 3 from J, leaving 15 bases between them. CDR3 length equals 15 residues. The V gene's germline CDR1 is WSHSY and CDR2 SAAADI. In nucleotides, the CDR3 is TGCGCCAGCAGTGACCCGGACAAAGGATTCTACGAGCAGTACTTC. Protein product: CASSDPDKGFYEQYF.

This chain joins TRBV3-1 (or the pseudogene TRBV3-2) and TRBJ1-2; D gene unclear. The CDR3 contains 12 residues. V gave up 4 bases and J gave up 8 bases, with 11 bases separating them. Germline values: CDR1 LGHDT, CDR2 YNNKEL (reference sequence). The CDR3 DNA reads TGTGCCAGCAGCCGAGTCCTCGGGGGCTACACCTTC. Its protein product is CASSRVLGGYTF.

This chain joins TRBV5-1 and TRBJ2-1; D perhaps matches TRBD2 (6 bases). Between the trimmed V and J ends, which lost 5 bases and 8 bases, there was a span of 14 bases. This CDR3 is built from 13 residues. CDR1 is SGHRS and CDR2 is YFSETQ in the germline V gene. The CDR3: CASSRGISDEQFF. CDR3 nucleotides: TGCGCCAGCAGTCGGGGGATTTCGGATGAGCAGTTCTTC.

The V gene is TRBV6-5, the J gene TRBJ2-7; D gene unclear. V was cut by 3 bases and J by 3 bases, with 12 bases left in between. Per the germline V gene, CDR1 is MNHEY and CDR2 is SVGAGI. CDR3 length: 14 residues. CDR3 coding DNA: TGTGCCAGCAGTTATAACGACATTGGCTACGAGCAGTACTTC. Translating gives CASSYNDIGYEQYF.

The rearrangement joins TRBV5-4 to TRBJ2-3, with D possibly matching TRBD2 (7 bases). V lost 5 bases and J 1 base, leaving 14 bases between the germline ends. The CDR3 spans 15 residues. The V gene's germline CDR1 is SGHNT and CDR2 YYREEE (reference sequence). In DNA form, the CDR3 reads TGTGCCAGCAGTCCCGGGGGGCAGGGCACAGATACGCAGTATTTT. Its protein product is CASSPGGQGTDTQYF.

The chain is built from TRBV13 and TRBJ2-3; D gene ambiguous. Between the trimmed V and J ends, which lost 5 bases and 1 base, there was a span of 10 bases. This CDR3 region has 14 residues. Germline CDR1 PRHDT, CDR2 FYEKMQ (reference sequence). The CDR3 DNA follows: TGTGCCAGCAGCCGTACTTATGGCACAGATACGCAGTATTTT. This encodes CASSRTYGTDTQYF.

This chain joins TRBV6-5 and TRBJ1-3; TRBD1 matches at 9 bases. With 6 bases clipped from V and 7 bases from J, the junction kept 7 bases outside the gene matches. This CDR3 spans 14 amino acids. Germline lookup yields CDR1 MNHEY and CDR2 SVGAGI. CDR3 loop: CASSSQGASNTIYF. Here the CDR3 DNA reads TGTGCCAGCAGCTCACAGGGGGCCTCGAACACCATATATTTT.

The chain couples TRBV19 to TRBJ2-3; TRBD1 matches 8 bases. The CDR3 spans 20 residues. V lost 2 bases to trimming and J lost 4 bases; unmatched junction nucleotides: 20. Germline V gene data show CDR1 as LNHDA and CDR2 as SQIVND (reference sequence). Here the CDR3 reads CASSITRTGGALQGADTQYF. The CDR3, as DNA: TGTGCCAGTAGTATAACGCGTACAGGGGGAGCTTTACAAGGGGCAGATACGCAGTATTTT.

This clone was recorded only once. This rearrangement joins TRBV5-1 to TRBJ2-7, with 9 bases identical to TRBD1. V lost 2 bases and J lost 7; bases outside the gene matches: 10. The CDR3 consists of 15 residues. CDR1 SGHRS and CDR2 YFSETQ come from the germline V gene. CDR3 DNA: TGCGCCAGCAGCTTTAGTACAGGGGGCGGAAGGGAGCAGTACTTC. Translation gives CASSFSTGGGREQYF.

This clone was seen a handful of times. V usage is TRBV5-6 and J usage is TRBJ1-4, with TRBD1 identical over 7 bases. V lost 4 bases, J lost 2 bases, and 8 bases stayed unmatched. Germline V gene lookup returns CDR1 SGHDT and CDR2 YYEEEE. The CDR3 is 16 amino acids. CDR3 coding DNA: TGTGCCAGCAGCCTCGACAGGGCAGGGACTAATGAAAAACTGTTTTTT. Its protein product is CASSLDRAGTNEKLFF.

The V gene is TRBV5-1, the J gene TRBJ2-3; possible D gene TRBD1, 5 bases. CDR3 size: 17 residues. V was pared by 3 bases and J by 0 bases, with 17 bases between. Germline V CDR1 and CDR2: SGHRS, YFSETQ. CDR3 loop: CASSSLSGRASTDTQYF. CDR3 coding DNA: TGCGCCAGCAGCTCCCTTAGTGGCAGGGCCAGCACAGATACGCAGTATTTT.